This TCR beta chain originates from a study of human T cells and chemical hapten exposure. Study information: Alopecia universalis, totalis or areata was present in patients who were mostly female. Points from the study as a whole: Clustering by CDR3 similarity yielded significantly more large clusters from expanded TCRs than controls. No change in TCRs above 1 in 1000 frequency was produced by DPC sensitization.

Time point in this sample: patch test 1, 2 weeks after DPC sensitization. Sample treatment: therapeutic diphenylcyclopropenone sensitization with weekly scalp DPC. This clonotype showed up many times. What it binds is not known. TCRdb redid the calling of the RACE reads with MiXCR, one entry per CDR3 protein. The table shows around 300,000 distinct CDR3 sequences, with approximately 6.9% occurring only once. This CDR3 spans 15 amino acids. CDR1 DFQATT and CDR2 SNEGSKA come from the germline V gene (reference sequence). Unmatched junction bases numbered 8, after V lost 3 bases and J lost 1 base. The material sequenced was whole blood, taken in connection with sensitization to the hapten diphenylcyclopropenone (DPC). V usage is TRBV20-1 and J usage is TRBJ2-5; TRBD1 agrees at 7 bases. The origin of this receptor is a woman aged 18-29 years with alopecia areata. Some clones in this sample may be carry-over from other donors' samples. Here the CDR3 reads CSARSGTDAQETQYF. The CDR3 nucleotides are TGCAGTGCTAGGAGTGGGACAGATGCCCAAGAGACCCAGTACTTC.